Each of the 5 T cell receptor beta chains below was sequenced from the same sample in a study of T cells after yellow fever vaccination. MiXCR, run by TCRdb on the 5' RACE reads, gives a single entry per CDR3 protein. The table lists more than 300,000 distinct CDR3 sequences, 6.8% of them singletons. Sequencing was performed on PBMCs, taken about 41 days after the first yellow fever vaccination. Source of these receptors: a man younger than 35 who received the YFV17D yellow fever vaccine.

This clonotype was picked up a small number of times. The chain joins TRBV27 to TRBJ2-4; no definite D call. Trimming shortened V by 7 bases and J by 0 bases, and 10 bases separated the two germline ends. Germline V gene sequence: CDR1 MNHEY, CDR2 SMNVEV (reference sequence). The CDR3 sequence is 14 residues long. The CDR3 loop reads CASKGSLAKNIQYF. The CDR3 DNA reads as TGTGCCAGCAAGGGTTCCCTAGCCAAAAACATTCAGTACTTC.

This clonotype occurred a few times. V gene TRBV5-1 combines with J gene TRBJ2-7; perhaps D is TRBD1 or TRBD2 (5 bases each). The CDR3 covers 16 residues. V shed 4 bases and J shed 2 bases, with 19 bases lying between them. Germline assignment: CDR1 SGHRS and CDR2 YFSETQ. CDR3 protein: CASSIGDLRVTYEQYF. CDR3 DNA sequence: TGCGCCAGCAGCATCGGGGACCTGAGAGTGACCTACGAGCAGTACTTC.

The sample holds a few counts of this clonotype. CDR3 DNA sequence: TGTGCCAGCAGCCAACTGCCCTTCCTAGCGGGGAACTACAATGAGCAGTTCTTC. Translated: CASSQLPFLAGNYNEQFF. This chain links TRBV4-2 with TRBJ2-1, with 9 bases matching TRBD2. The CDR3 extends over 18 amino acids. The germline V gene has CDR1 LGHNA and CDR2 YNFKEQ. The V and J ends lost 2 bases and 3 bases, in that order; junction bases with no gene match: 11.

The chain links TRBV7-2 to TRBJ2-1; 7 nucleotides line up with TRBD1. The V gene end was trimmed by 5 bases and the J gene end by 0 bases; junction bases not matched to a gene: 7. The CDR3 is 16 residues long. The germline V gene has CDR1 SGHTA and CDR2 FQGNSA. The CDR3: CASSGGQLSSYNEQFF. The CDR3, as DNA: TGTGCCAGCAGCGGGGGACAGTTGAGCTCCTACAATGAGCAGTTCTTC.

This CDR3 is CASSLGSGGNYNEQFF. DNA for the CDR3: TGTGCCAGCAGCTTAGGGTCGGGGGGCAACTACAATGAGCAGTTCTTC. The chain joins TRBV7-2 to TRBJ2-1, with D tentatively TRBD2 (7 bases). Trimming took off 1 base at V and 3 bases at J, with 13 bases between the two ends. Germline loops: CDR1 SGHTA, CDR2 FQGNSA. This CDR3 contains 16 residues.